This T cell receptor (beta chain) originates from a study of identical twins. The study's findings and limits: An excess of low generation probability was shown by twin-shared out-of-frame alpha sequences. Diverse VJ usage suggested most zero-insertion clonotypes were not invariant T cells.

This clonotype was picked up a small number of times. The antigen is undetermined. Each cDNA held unique molecular identifiers, and template switching gave it a universal primer site. TCRdb reanalysed the 5' RACE reads using MiXCR and keeps one entry per CDR3 protein. The table has around 650,000 distinct CDR3 sequences, roughly 7.1% seen once; the top ten hold about 1.5%. A further study also used this sample, focusing on yellow fever vaccine responses in identical twins.

The TCR was taken from a woman aged 18-29 years in good health. Sequenced material: PBMCs.

This chain's CDR3 is CSARAVTPNYGYTF. DNA for the CDR3: TGCAGTGCTAGAGCTGTTACGCCTAACTATGGCTACACCTTC. This chain connects TRBV20-1 to TRBJ1-2; no definite D call. Per the germline V gene, CDR1 is DFQATT and CDR2 is SNEGSKA (reference sequence). V was cut by 1 base and J by 0 bases, with 9 bases left in between. The CDR3 is made up of 14 amino acids.